Listed here are 13 T cell receptor beta chains from one sample, sequenced in a study of cytomegalovirus exposure and HLA in healthy donors. Libraries were prepared by immunoSEQ multiplex PCR; TCRdb keeps only in-frame clonotypes and omits some of them. The sample comprises 55,000 to 65,000 clones, over 75% of which are singletons, and 3% rests with the top ten. The source material was PBMCs. The receptors here all came from a man younger than 35 in good health and CMV-seronegative.

The rearrangement joins TRBV28 to TRBJ1-1; 7 nucleotides agree with TRBD1. From germline, CDR1 is MDHEN and CDR2 SYDVKM. The CDR3 has 15 residues. J lost 0 bases, V lost 5 bases, and 6 bases had no gene match. This CDR3 is CASSRPDRMNTEAFF. The DNA for the CDR3 is TGTGCCAGCAGTCGTCCGGACAGGATGAACACTGAAGCTTTCTTT.

The J gene is TRBJ2-7, the V gene TRBV6-1, with D possibly matching TRBD1 (6 bases). From germline, CDR1 is MNHNS and CDR2 SASEGT. The length of the CDR3 is 11 residues. V was shortened by 6 bases and J by 4 bases, with 7 bases between the two germline ends. The CDR3 DNA sequence: TGTGCCAGCAGACAGGGTTACGAGCAGTACTTC. It translates to CASRQGYEQYF.

This CDR3 reads CAWRTGLLSGNTIYF. CDR3 in DNA: TGTGCCTGGAGGACAGGACTTCTCTCTGGAAACACCATATATTTT. The V call is TRBV30, the J call TRBJ1-3, with D perhaps matching TRBD1 (6 bases). V lost 3 bases and J lost 0, with 12 bases in between. The CDR3 extends over 15 amino acids. Germline V CDR1 and CDR2: GTSNPN, SVGIG (reference sequence).

V gene TRBV5-1 combines with J gene TRBJ2-3, with TRBD1 matching over 12 bases. CDR3 length equals 16 residues. Trimming took 4 bases from V and 5 from J; bases not matched to a gene: 8. The V gene's germline CDR1 is SGHRS and CDR2 YFSETQ. For the CDR3, the DNA is TGCGCCAGCAGCCCGGGACAGGGGGCGGGCGGAGATACGCAGTATTTT. It encodes CASSPGQGAGGDTQYF.

The V gene is TRBV6-1, the J gene TRBJ2-3; 9 positions match TRBD1. The length of the CDR3 is 13 residues. V gave up 6 bases and J gave up 5 bases; unmatched junction bases: 3. Germline CDR1 reads MNHNS; CDR2 reads SASEGT. CDR3 protein: CASRGQGGDTQYF. The CDR3 DNA sequence: TGTGCCAGCAGGGGACAGGGTGGAGATACGCAGTATTTT.

J is TRBJ2-1 and V is TRBV2; TRBD2 might be the D (5 bases). The germline V gene has CDR1 SNHLY and CDR2 FYNNEI. The length of the CDR3 is 12 residues. The ends were cut back, 5 bases at V and 8 bases at J, with 10 bases in the middle. The DNA for the CDR3 is TGTGCCAGCAGTACTAGTTCACATGAGCAGTTCTTC. It codes for CASSTSSHEQFF.

CDR3 in DNA: TGTGCCAGTAGCCGCGGACAGGGCATGACCTATGGCTACACCTTC. This sequence encodes CASSRGQGMTYGYTF. The chain combines TRBV19 with TRBJ1-2, with 8 bases aligning to TRBD1. The germline V gene encodes CDR1 LNHDA and CDR2 SQIVND (reference sequence). The CDR3 contains 15 residues. With 6 bases clipped from V and 4 bases from J, the junction kept 10 bases outside the gene matches.

The J gene is TRBJ2-7, the V gene TRBV6-1; 11 nucleotides agree with TRBD1. V lost 7 bases and J lost 2; bases outside the gene matches: 7. Germline V gives CDR1 MNHNS, CDR2 SASEGT. CDR3 length equals 15 residues. This chain's CDR3 is CASIQSGQGAYEQYF. The DNA for the CDR3 is TGTGCCAGCATTCAATCGGGACAGGGGGCCTACGAGCAGTACTTC.

The chain recombines TRBV9 with TRBJ1-2; 8 nucleotides agree with TRBD1. CDR1 SGDLS and CDR2 YYNGEE come from the germline V gene. This CDR3 has 14 residues. V trimming: 3 bases; J trimming: 7 bases; junction bases outside the gene matches: 8. For the CDR3, the DNA is TGTGCCAGCAGCGCCGGACAGGGATCGGGTGGCTACACCTTC. Its protein is CASSAGQGSGGYTF.

Details on this clone: The junction and the germline gene differ at one end; a read error may be behind it. V and J are TRBV7-7 and TRBJ2-3, with a weak D call TRBD1 (5 bases). Germline lookup yields CDR1 SSHAT and CDR2 FNYEAQ (reference sequence). The CDR3 is 14 amino acids. The DNA of the CDR3 is TGTGCTAGCAGCCCCCAGGCAGGGACAGATACGCAGTATTTT. Protein product: CASSPQAGTDTQYF.

This clone was observed once. V and J are TRBV7-9 and TRBJ1-5; 8 nucleotides match TRBD1. V was pared by 1 base and J by 6 bases, with 5 bases of the junction left unmatched. This CDR3 spans 15 amino acids. Germline V gene sequence: CDR1 SEHNR, CDR2 FQNEAQ (reference sequence). The CDR3 reads CASSLGTGNAQPQHF. The CDR3 DNA reads TGTGCCAGCAGCTTAGGGACAGGGAACGCTCAGCCCCAGCATTTT.

This chain joins TRBV6-1 and TRBJ2-5, with 9 nucleotides matching TRBD1. CDR3 length equals 14 residues. Germline values: CDR1 MNHNS, CDR2 SASEGT. The trim removed 6 bases at V and 5 bases at J, leaving 7 bases unmatched. Here the CDR3 reads CASRVQGAGETQYF. In DNA, the CDR3 is TGTGCCAGCAGAGTACAGGGGGCTGGGGAGACCCAGTACTTC.

This chain joins TRBV27 and TRBJ2-7, with 8 bases lining up with TRBD2. CDR3 size: 16 residues. V dropped 5 bases and J dropped 3; count of bases not matched to a gene: 12. Germline V gives CDR1 MNHEY, CDR2 SMNVEV (reference sequence). The chain's CDR3 is CASSPTRLAKNYEQYF. The CDR3 DNA reads as TGTGCCAGCAGTCCCACCCGACTAGCGAAAAACTACGAGCAGTACTTC.